These 20 T cell receptor beta chains originate from one sample sequenced in a study of blood T cell repertoires in COVID-19. The method was immunoSEQ multiplex PCR; TCRdb's version includes in-frame clones alone and lacks a portion of them. Counted here are some 320,000 clones, roughly 90% occurring once; the ten biggest clones make up around 4.2%. The sample was PBMCs or T cells enriched from blood (not recorded which). The receptors come from a woman in her twenties or thirties who had been exposed to COVID-19.

This clone came up once. V gene TRBV29-1 combines with J gene TRBJ2-3; D remains ambiguous. CDR1 and CDR2 from the germline V gene are SQVTM and ANQGSEA. Trimming took 0 bases from V and 4 from J, leaving 5 bases between them. CDR3 length: 12 amino acids. This CDR3 reads CSVEESSDTQYF. CDR3 nucleotides: TGCAGCGTTGAAGAATCCTCAGATACGCAGTATTTT.

This chain joins TRBV6-5 and TRBJ1-6; tentative D call: TRBD1 (5 bases). V was trimmed by 7 bases and J by 10 bases, leaving 14 bases between them. CDR3 length: 13 residues. Germline CDR1 and CDR2: MNHEY and SVGAGI. CDR3 nucleotide sequence: TGTGCCAGCATTGGACAATTTTGGTCACCCCTCCACTTT. It codes for CASIGQFWSPLHF.

The chain combines TRBV5-1 with TRBJ1-6; 9 nucleotides match TRBD1. The CDR3 spans 18 residues. Germline CDR1 SGHRS, CDR2 YFSETQ. V lost 5 bases to trimming and J lost 0 bases; unmatched junction nucleotides: 9. The CDR3 DNA reads as TGCGCCAGCAGGGAGGGACAGGGAAGAGACTCCTATAATTCACCCCTCCACTTT. This sequence encodes CASREGQGRDSYNSPLHF. The variable domain in full, completed from reference TRBV5-1 and TRBJ1-6, reads KAGVTQTPRYLIKTRGQQVTLSCSPISGHRSVSWYQQTPGQGLQFLFEYFSETQRNKGNFPGRFSGRQFSNSRSEMNVSTLELGDSALYLCASREGQGRDSYNSPLHFGNGTRLTVT.

This chain uses TRBV5-5 with TRBJ2-5; 8 positions agree with TRBD2. V was clipped by 2 bases and J by 5 bases; unmatched bases: 8. CDR3 length equals 15 residues. In germline, CDR1 is SGHKS, CDR2 YYEKEE (reference sequence). CDR3 residues: CASSFLRGGDETQYF. CDR3 nucleotides: TGTGCCAGCAGCTTCCTACGGGGGGGGGACGAGACCCAGTACTTC.

The chain employs TRBV5-1 and TRBJ2-1; D perhaps matches TRBD2 (6 bases). Germline V gene sequence: CDR1 SGHRS, CDR2 YFSETQ. This CDR3 has 14 residues. The germline V and J ends were trimmed by 3 bases and 3 bases, with 10 bases remaining between them. CDR3 DNA: TGCGCCAGCAGCTCCGGGACTGGCTACAATGAGCAGTTCTTC. Translating gives CASSSGTGYNEQFF.

V gene TRBV3-1 (or the pseudogene TRBV3-2) combines with J gene TRBJ1-2, with TRBD1 identical over 8 bases. CDR1 is LGHDT and CDR2 is YNNKEL in the germline V gene (reference sequence). This CDR3 has 14 amino acids. V gave up 2 bases and J gave up 2 bases; unmatched junction bases: 1. The CDR3 is CASSQNRGNYGYTF. CDR3 nucleotide sequence: TGTGCCAGCAGCCAAAACAGGGGGAACTATGGCTACACCTTC.

J is TRBJ1-1 and V is TRBV5-4, with no clear D. CDR1 SGHNT and CDR2 YYREEE come from the germline V gene (reference sequence). The CDR3 covers 13 residues. The V and J ends lost 0 bases and 5 bases respectively, with 8 bases between them. The CDR3 region is CASSLDSVTEAFF. The DNA of the CDR3 is TGTGCCAGCAGCTTGGACTCGGTAACTGAAGCTTTCTTT.

The rearrangement uses TRBV4-2 and TRBJ2-5; D may be TRBD1 (5 bases). This CDR3 has 14 amino acids. Germline values: CDR1 LGHNA, CDR2 YNFKEQ. The germline V and J ends were trimmed by 4 bases and 1 base, with 10 bases remaining between them. CDR3 protein: CASSPRQIQETQYF. The CDR3, as DNA: TGTGCCAGCAGCCCTAGACAGATCCAAGAGACCCAGTACTTC.

V gene TRBV11-2 combines with J gene TRBJ1-2, with TRBD1 matching over 7 bases. Germline CDR1 SGHAT, CDR2 FQNNGV. The J segment lost 2 bases and the V segment lost 6 bases, leaving 6 bases of the junction unmatched. The CDR3 is 14 amino acids. The CDR3 DNA reads TGTGCCAGCAGGCGGGACAGTTGGAACTATGGCTACACCTTC. Amino acids: CASRRDSWNYGYTF.

This clone was recorded only once. J is TRBJ1-1 and V is TRBV2, with D possibly being TRBD1 (5 bases). The germline CDR1 and CDR2 sequences are SNHLY and FYNNEI. This CDR3 is built from 14 residues. Trimming took off 5 bases at V and 2 bases at J, with 12 bases between the two ends. CDR3 sequence reads: CASSPTVFNTEAFF. DNA for the CDR3: TGTGCCAGCAGTCCGACAGTGTTCAACACTGAAGCTTTCTTT.

The chain couples TRBV5-7 to TRBJ1-5, with D tentatively TRBD1 (5 bases). TRBV5-7 is annotated as an ORF whose role is uncertain. V lost 4 bases and J lost 4, with 12 bases in between. The CDR3 sequence is 14 residues long. As DNA, the CDR3 is TGTGCCAGCAGCCAGGGAGGGCGTAATCAGCCCCAGCATTTT. Protein product: CASSQGGRNQPQHF.

This rearrangement joins TRBV5-1 to TRBJ2-2; TRBD2 might be the D (5 bases). Trimming stripped 2 bases from V and 4 bases from J, with 9 bases between. Germline CDR1 SGHRS, CDR2 YFSETQ. CDR3 length: 14 amino acids. This CDR3 reads CASSFDGGTGELFF. The CDR3 region has the DNA TGCGCCAGCAGCTTTGACGGAGGCACCGGGGAGCTGTTTTTT. Looking up the rest from reference TRBV5-1 and TRBJ2-2 gives the full variable domain: KAGVTQTPRYLIKTRGQQVTLSCSPISGHRSVSWYQQTPGQGLQFLFEYFSETQRNKGNFPGRFSGRQFSNSRSEMNVSTLELGDSALYLCASSFDGGTGELFFGEGSRLTVL.

The table lists this clone with a few counts. The genes are TRBV2 and TRBJ1-2, with D perhaps matching TRBD1 (6 bases). Germline CDR1 reads SNHLY; CDR2 reads FYNNEI. This CDR3 has 11 residues. Trimming took 7 bases from V and 5 from J, leaving 8 bases between them. The CDR3 sequence: CASTGQYGYTF. Here the CDR3 DNA reads TGTGCCAGCACCGGACAGTATGGCTACACCTTC.

This clone was counted between two and nine times. This rearrangement joins TRBV4-2 to TRBJ1-2; D remains unclear. The CDR3 runs to 14 residues. Per the germline V gene, CDR1 is LGHNA and CDR2 is YNFKEQ. The V end lost 0 bases, the J end lost 4 bases, and 9 bases lay between the germline ends. In DNA, the CDR3 is TGTGCCAGCAGCCAAGATCTCCTGGCCTATGGCTACACCTTC. Its protein product is CASSQDLLAYGYTF.

The chain couples TRBV11-3 to TRBJ2-3; D may be TRBD1 (6 bases). The germline CDR1 and CDR2 sequences are SGHNT and YENEEA. The CDR3 runs to 13 residues. V was cut by 5 bases and J by 5 bases, with 11 bases left in between. The CDR3 here is CASSTTGRDTQYF. CDR3 sequence (DNA): TGTGCCAGCAGCACCACAGGGAGAGATACGCAGTATTTT.

The gene calls are TRBV29-1 and TRBJ1-2; D is perhaps TRBD1 (5 bases). V lost 0 bases and J lost 2, with 10 bases in between. This CDR3 is 14 amino acids long. Germline V gene data show CDR1 as SQVTM and CDR2 as ANQGSEA. The CDR3 DNA follows: TGCAGCGTTGAAGATACGGGGGGGAACTATGGCTACACCTTC. The encoded protein is CSVEDTGGNYGYTF.

This chain joins TRBV6-5 and TRBJ2-2; TRBD1 matches 7 bases. The CDR3 is 14 residues long. V gave up 6 bases and J gave up 4 bases; unmatched junction bases: 5. Per germline, CDR1 MNHEY and CDR2 SVGAGI. This CDR3 reads CASRDRVSTGELFF. In DNA, the CDR3 is TGTGCCAGCAGAGACAGGGTCAGCACCGGGGAGCTGTTTTTT.

V usage is TRBV5-1 and J usage is TRBJ2-3, with TRBD2 identical over 7 bases. There are 15 residues in the CDR3. Germline CDR1 and CDR2: SGHRS and YFSETQ. V gave up 1 base and J gave up 4 bases; unmatched junction bases: 6. The CDR3 nucleotides read TGCGCCAGCAGCTTGTCTGGCGGGGGTGCAGATACGCAGTATTTT. This gives the protein CASSLSGGGADTQYF.

The rearrangement links TRBV11-1 to TRBJ1-2; 7 nucleotides align to TRBD1. The CDR3 totals 14 residues. V was clipped by 5 bases and J by 4 bases; unmatched bases: 7. CDR1 and CDR2 from the germline V gene are SGHAT and FQDESV (reference sequence). The CDR3 sequence: CASSPDRASYGYTF. CDR3 DNA sequence: TGTGCCAGCAGCCCCGACAGGGCCTCCTATGGCTACACCTTC.

This CDR3 is CASSPPGRTNTEAFF. DNA of the CDR3: TGTGCCAGCTCACCACCGGGGCGGACGAACACTGAAGCTTTCTTT. The chain combines TRBV18 with TRBJ1-1, with D perhaps TRBD1 (5 bases). This CDR3 contains 15 residues. V was cut by 0 bases and J by 1 base, with 9 bases left in between. Germline-derived CDR1 and CDR2 are KGHSH and LQKENI.